What follows are 25 T cell receptor beta chains derived from one specimen sequenced in a study of T cell responses to AZD1222 COVID-19 vaccine. Data came from immunoSEQ multiplex PCR; TCRdb stores just in-frame clones and leaves some out. The top ten clones hold 6.2% of a sample with more than 100,000 clones, over 75% of them seen once. The sample here was peripheral blood, taken on day 0 of AZD1222 vaccination. Receptors were obtained from an adult in good health.

The table lists this clone with a count of one. Other DNA sequences in the same sample also yield this CDR3. This chain links TRBV11-2 with TRBJ1-2; 7 bases fit TRBD1. V was clipped by 3 bases and J by 4 bases; unmatched bases: 5. The CDR3 length is 14 residues. In germline, CDR1 is SGHAT, CDR2 FQNNGV. CDR3 region: CASSLETGSYGYTF. The DNA for the CDR3 is TGTGCCAGCAGCTTGGAGACAGGGAGCTATGGCTACACCTTC. The entire variable domain, with the rest obtained from reference TRBV11-2 and TRBJ1-2, is as follows: EAGVAQSPRYKIIEKRQSVAFWCNPISGHATLYWYQQILGQGPKLLIQFQNNGVVDDSQLPKDRFSAERLKGVDSTLKIQPAKLEDSAVYLCASSLETGSYGYTFGSGTRLTVV.

The chain has TRBV6-5 and TRBJ1-6, with a tentative D call TRBD1 (5 bases). V shed 6 bases and J shed 10 bases, with 10 bases lying between them. The CDR3 covers 12 residues. Germline loops: CDR1 MNHEY, CDR2 SVGAGI. The CDR3 is CASSQGGSPLHF. CDR3 coding DNA: TGTGCCAGCAGCCAGGGCGGATCACCCCTCCACTTT.

The gene calls are TRBV28 and TRBJ1-5, with D hard to call. V was trimmed by 5 bases and J by 7 bases, leaving 6 bases between them. This CDR3 contains 11 residues. The germline gives CDR1 MDHEN, CDR2 SYDVKM. The CDR3 sequence: CASSLKQPQHF. Written as DNA, the CDR3 is TGTGCCAGCAGTCTAAAGCAGCCCCAGCATTTT.

The genes are TRBV30 and TRBJ1-2; a possible D gene is TRBD1 (5 bases). With 2 bases removed from V and 4 bases from J, the gap between germline ends came to 14 bases. CDR1 is GTSNPN and CDR2 is SVGIG in the germline V gene (reference sequence). This CDR3 is 14 amino acids long. The CDR3 DNA reads TGTGCCTGGAGTTTAAGACAGTGGACCTATGGCTACACCTTC. Encoded protein: CAWSLRQWTYGYTF.

V usage is TRBV2 and J usage is TRBJ1-1; D gene unclear. Between the trimmed V and J ends, which lost 7 bases and 1 base, there was a span of 10 bases. This CDR3 is built from 13 residues. CDR1 is SNHLY, CDR2 FYNNEI, per germline. The CDR3 spells CASILVRNTEAFF. The CDR3 DNA sequence: TGTGCCAGCATTTTAGTAAGGAACACTGAAGCTTTCTTT.

The rearrangement links TRBV15 to TRBJ2-7, with a tentative D call TRBD1 (6 bases). Trimming stripped 2 bases from V and 6 bases from J, with 23 bases between. The CDR3 covers 17 residues. Germline CDR1 is LNHNV and CDR2 is YYDKDF (reference sequence). The CDR3 is CATSRTTPLDRMSEQYF. The CDR3 DNA follows: TGTGCCACCAGCAGAACTACTCCCCTAGACAGGATGAGCGAGCAGTACTTC.

V gene TRBV19 combines with J gene TRBJ2-1, with 10 bases identical to TRBD2. The germline gives CDR1 LNHDA, CDR2 SQIVND (reference sequence). V trimming: 5 bases; J trimming: 9 bases; junction bases outside the gene matches: 13. The CDR3 has 16 amino acids. CDR3 sequence (DNA): TGTGCCAGTAGTCCCCGCCCCGGGACTAGCGTTGGTGAGCAGTTCTTC. This gives the protein CASSPRPGTSVGEQFF.

The chain links TRBV6-6 to TRBJ2-3; TRBD1 matches 7 bases. CDR1 and CDR2 from the germline V gene are MNHNY and SVGAGI (reference sequence). With 6 bases clipped from V and 0 bases from J, the junction kept 6 bases outside the gene matches. The length of the CDR3 is 15 residues. The CDR3 DNA is TGTGCCAGCAGCCAGTTCAGGGGGAGCACAGATACGCAGTATTTT. Translated: CASSQFRGSTDTQYF.

This CDR3 is CASSPKQGYEQYF. CDR3 in DNA: TGTGCCAGCAGTCCGAAACAGGGATACGAGCAGTACTTC. The chain carries TRBV27 and TRBJ2-7; maybe TRBD1 (6 bases). V was shortened by 5 bases and J by 4 bases, with 12 bases between the two germline ends. The CDR3 loop spans 13 amino acids. CDR1 and CDR2 (germline): MNHEY, SMNVEV (reference sequence).

The genes are TRBV7-8 and TRBJ2-1; D unresolved. Germline lookup yields CDR1 SGHVS and CDR2 FQNEAQ. The CDR3 contains 16 residues. The V and J ends lost 6 bases and 0 bases respectively, with 15 bases between them. In DNA form, the CDR3 reads TGTGCCAGCAGGTCCAGGCCCTATGGCTCCTACAATGAGCAGTTCTTC. Translation gives CASRSRPYGSYNEQFF.

The J gene is TRBJ1-3, the V gene TRBV10-3, with D possibly matching TRBD1 (6 bases). V gave up 6 bases and J gave up 4 bases, with 13 bases separating them. CDR1 and CDR2 from the germline V gene are ENHRY and SYGVKD. This CDR3 has 14 residues. The chain's CDR3 is CAISQGLGGNTIYF. The CDR3 region has the DNA TGTGCCATCAGCCAGGGGTTGGGAGGAAACACCATATATTTT.

This clone has only one observation. The gene calls are TRBV6-5 and TRBJ2-5; D is ambiguous. CDR1 is MNHEY and CDR2 is SVGAGI in the germline V gene. Deletions cut 2 bases from V and 7 bases from J, with 11 bases between. This CDR3 spans 13 amino acids. CDR3 in amino acids: CASSYPASGTQYF. As DNA, the CDR3 is TGTGCCAGCAGTTACCCCGCCTCGGGGACCCAGTACTTC.

The chain has TRBV7-8 and TRBJ2-7, with D tentatively TRBD2 (6 bases). The V gene's germline CDR1 is SGHVS and CDR2 FQNEAQ. V dropped 8 bases and J dropped 2 bases, with 13 bases sitting between them. This CDR3 comprises 13 residues. The CDR3 DNA follows: TGTGCCAGCGGCGGGATAATGACCTACGAGCAGTACTTC. Encoded protein: CASGGIMTYEQYF.

The chain is built from TRBV28 and TRBJ1-5; 7 bases line up with TRBD1. Germline V gene lookup returns CDR1 MDHEN and CDR2 SYDVKM. V lost 8 bases, J lost 1 base, and 11 bases stayed unmatched. This CDR3 has 16 amino acids. CDR3: CASGPPDRVSNQPQHF. Here the CDR3 DNA reads TGTGCCAGCGGCCCCCCAGACAGGGTGAGCAATCAGCCCCAGCATTTT.

This clone was recorded once. The CDR3 DNA reads TGTGCCAGCAGTTTAGGGGCCCCTACAGGGGGTATCTATGGCTACACCTTC. Protein sequence: CASSLGAPTGGIYGYTF. This chain links TRBV27 with TRBJ1-2; TRBD1 agrees at 8 bases. Germline lookup yields CDR1 MNHEY and CDR2 SMNVEV (reference sequence). The CDR3 has 17 amino acids. The trim removed 2 bases at V and 4 bases at J, leaving 12 bases unmatched.

The chain uses TRBV28 and TRBJ1-1; 8 bases map to TRBD1. The length of the CDR3 is 15 residues. J lost 1 base, V lost 7 bases, and 8 bases had no gene match. The germline CDR1 and CDR2 sequences are MDHEN and SYDVKM. The CDR3 loop reads CASNRWQGANTEAFF. In nucleotides, the CDR3 is TGTGCCAGCAACCGGTGGCAGGGGGCGAACACTGAAGCTTTCTTT.

The gene calls are TRBV7-2 and TRBJ1-5, with 9 bases fitting TRBD1. The V segment lost 4 bases and the J segment 6 bases; nucleotides outside the gene matches: 7. The germline V gene encodes CDR1 SGHTA and CDR2 FQGNSA. The CDR3 totals 15 residues. The CDR3 here is CASSWGDRDSQPQHF. In DNA form, the CDR3 reads TGTGCCAGCAGCTGGGGGGACAGGGACAGTCAGCCCCAGCATTTT.

The rearrangement links TRBV25-1 to TRBJ1-6; maybe TRBD1 (6 bases). Trimming pared 6 bases from V and 9 bases from J, leaving 18 bases between. This CDR3 has 15 residues. Per the germline V gene, CDR1 is MGHDK and CDR2 is SYGVNS. The CDR3 loop reads CASSPRGQRISPLHF. CDR3 nucleotides: TGTGCCAGCAGCCCCCGCGGACAGAGGATTTCACCCCTCCACTTT.

The chain links TRBV13 to TRBJ2-1; 8 positions agree with TRBD2. Germline V gene lookup returns CDR1 PRHDT and CDR2 FYEKMQ (reference sequence). CDR3 length: 17 amino acids. With V trimmed by 4 bases and J by 0 bases, 8 bases remained unmatched. CDR3 sequence reads: CASSSPGLAGSYNEQFF. The DNA of the CDR3 is TGTGCCAGCAGCTCCCCCGGCCTAGCGGGCTCCTACAATGAGCAGTTCTTC.

This clone was recorded once. The CDR3 nucleotides read TGTGCCAGCGCCACAGGGGGGTATTCGGGTAATCAGCCCCAGCATTTT. As protein: CASATGGYSGNQPQHF. The gene calls are TRBV5-8 and TRBJ1-5, with 8 bases fitting TRBD1. Trimming cost V 7 bases and J 4 bases; bases outside gene matches: 13. The CDR3 consists of 16 residues. Germline V gives CDR1 SGHTS, CDR2 YDEGEE.

This chain links TRBV7-3 with TRBJ1-1; no clear D. The CDR3 totals 13 residues. Germline CDR1 reads SGHTA; CDR2 reads FQGTGA. Trimming stripped 6 bases from V and 1 base from J, with 9 bases between. The CDR3, as DNA: TGTGCCAGCAGGTTTCAGACGAACACTGAAGCTTTCTTT. This encodes CASRFQTNTEAFF. The full variable domain, with the rest looked up from reference TRBV7-3 and TRBJ1-1, is GAGVSQTPSNKVTEKGKYVELRCDPISGHTALYWYRQSLGQGPEFLIYFQGTGAADDSGLPNDRFFAVRPEGSVSTLKIQRTERGDSAVYLCASRFQTNTEAFFGQGTRLTVV.

V gene TRBV4-1 combines with J gene TRBJ1-5, with D perhaps matching TRBD1 (5 bases). The CDR3 runs to 15 residues. CDR1 is MGHRA and CDR2 is YSYEKL in the germline V gene. Between the trimmed V and J ends, which lost 4 bases and 0 bases, there was a span of 10 bases. CDR3 region: CASSRLQDSNQPQHF. The CDR3 DNA follows: TGCGCCAGCAGCCGCTTACAGGATAGCAATCAGCCCCAGCATTTT.

This clone was recorded once. CDR3 nucleotides: TGTGCCAGCAGCTCGCGTAGCGGGGGCACAGATACGCAGTATTTT. The encoded protein is CASSSRSGGTDTQYF. The chain recombines TRBV7-3 with TRBJ2-3; 8 bases agree with TRBD2. This CDR3 is 15 amino acids long. V was pared by 4 bases and J by 1 base, with 4 bases of the junction left unmatched. Per germline, CDR1 SGHTA and CDR2 FQGTGA.

This chain uses TRBV7-3 with TRBJ2-1; D may correspond to TRBD1 or TRBD2 (5 bases each). Trimming left V 3 bases short and J 4 bases short, with 7 bases between. The CDR3 contains 13 residues. Germline V gene sequence: CDR1 SGHTA, CDR2 FQGTGA. This chain's CDR3 is CASSLRGYNEQFF. The CDR3 DNA sequence: TGTGCCAGCAGCTTGAGGGGTTACAATGAGCAGTTCTTC. The full variable domain, completed using reference TRBV7-3 and TRBJ2-1, is GAGVSQTPSNKVTEKGKYVELRCDPISGHTALYWYRQSLGQGPEFLIYFQGTGAADDSGLPNDRFFAVRPEGSVSTLKIQRTERGDSAVYLCASSLRGYNEQFFGPGTRLTVL.

The CDR3 coding sequence is TGTGCCAGCAGCTTGGGGCCGCGGTCGGATAATTCACCCCTCCACTTT. Translating gives CASSLGPRSDNSPLHF. The chain is built from TRBV5-4 and TRBJ1-6; D is uncertain. CDR3 length equals 16 residues. V was pared by 0 bases and J by 5 bases, with 12 bases between. Germline CDR1 reads SGHNT; CDR2 reads YYREEE (reference sequence).